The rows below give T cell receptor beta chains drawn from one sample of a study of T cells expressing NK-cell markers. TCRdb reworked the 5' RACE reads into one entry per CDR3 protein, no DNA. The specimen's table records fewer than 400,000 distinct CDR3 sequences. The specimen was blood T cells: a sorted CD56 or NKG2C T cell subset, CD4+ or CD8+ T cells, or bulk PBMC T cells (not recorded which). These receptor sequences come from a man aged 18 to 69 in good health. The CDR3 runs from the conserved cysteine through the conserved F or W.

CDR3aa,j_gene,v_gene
CASGRVGRNEQFF,TRBJ2-1,TRBV11-2
CASSWGSGARDEQYF,TRBJ2-7,TRBV5-4
CASSLTPGSSYNEQFF,TRBJ2-1,TRBV12-3/TRBV12-4
CSVDGTGGGTQYF,TRBJ2-3,TRBV29-1
CSALTTGGAWNEQFF,TRBJ2-1,TRBV20-1
CATQDRPTEAFF,TRBJ1-1,TRBV2
CASSGGRGEKLFF,TRBJ1-4,TRBV9
CASSGSSGGANEQFF,TRBJ2-1,TRBV6-4
CASSLDGASIADTQYF,TRBJ2-3,TRBV5-1
CSADRDFQETQYF,TRBJ2-5,TRBV29-1
CASSEPGQGETQYF,TRBJ2-5,TRBV6-1
CASSPPGGRGSTDTQYF,TRBJ2-3,TRBV18
CASSQDRGEEQYF,TRBJ2-7,TRBV4-2
CASSLKTGLPNGYTF,TRBJ1-2,TRBV7-2
CASSLSRVHYTF,TRBJ1-2,TRBV12-3/TRBV12-4
CASSPGEAYEQYF,TRBJ2-7,TRBV11-1
CASSQTAYEQYF,TRBJ2-7,TRBV14
CATSPGTGLQYF,TRBJ2-7,TRBV24-1
CASSHGRRGNTGELFF,TRBJ2-2,TRBV4-1
CASSTSSRGGLNTEAFF,TRBJ1-1,TRBV7-6
CASSRRGTSNTDTQYF,TRBJ2-3,TRBV4-2
CASSPGTRNEKLFF,TRBJ1-4,TRBV6-1
CAISESNRNTEAFF,TRBJ1-1,TRBV10-3
CASSQDIAGLYNEQFF,TRBJ2-1,TRBV4-2
CSAASGGATETQYF,TRBJ2-5,TRBV20-1
CASSPGSRLAGEQYF,TRBJ2-7,TRBV19
CASSLADRPYNEQFF,TRBJ2-1,TRBV5-5
CASSATGQYNSPLHF,TRBJ1-6,TRBV9
CASSLGETGQGNEQFF,TRBJ2-1,TRBV11-3
CASSNRDGYSGNTIYF,TRBJ1-3,TRBV21-1
CASSTPGRETGELFF,TRBJ2-2,TRBV5-1
CASGFFRAEAFF,TRBJ1-1,TRBV12-5
CSAPSVYEQFF,TRBJ2-1,TRBV20-1
CASSRTQMEGAFF,TRBJ1-1,TRBV2
CASRASANSNQPQHF,TRBJ1-5,TRBV6-1
CASRPGHRTPGSCFF,TRBJ2-2,TRBV6-1
CASKSGSSYEQYF,TRBJ2-7,TRBV6-6